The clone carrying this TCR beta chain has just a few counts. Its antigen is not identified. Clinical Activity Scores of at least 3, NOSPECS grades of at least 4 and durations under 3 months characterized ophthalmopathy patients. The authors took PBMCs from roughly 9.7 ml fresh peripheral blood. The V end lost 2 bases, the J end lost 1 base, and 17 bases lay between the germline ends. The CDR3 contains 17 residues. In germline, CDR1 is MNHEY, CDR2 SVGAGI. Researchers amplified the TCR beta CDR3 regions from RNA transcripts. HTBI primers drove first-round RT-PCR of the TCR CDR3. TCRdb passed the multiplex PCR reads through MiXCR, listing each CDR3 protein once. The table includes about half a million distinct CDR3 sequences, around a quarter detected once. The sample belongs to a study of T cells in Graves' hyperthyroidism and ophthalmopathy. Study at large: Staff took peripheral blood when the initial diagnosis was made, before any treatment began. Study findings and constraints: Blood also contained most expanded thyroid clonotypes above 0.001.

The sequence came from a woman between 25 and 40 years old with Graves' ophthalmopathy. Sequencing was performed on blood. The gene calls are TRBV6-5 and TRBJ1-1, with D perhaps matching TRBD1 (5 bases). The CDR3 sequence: CASSYGRGFLQNTEAFF. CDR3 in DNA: TGTGCCAGCAGTTACGGTAGGGGTTTTCTACAGAACACTGAAGCTTTCTTT.